A single TCR beta chain is shown here with its context. Profiling relied on immunoSEQ multiplex PCR, and the TCRdb table lists in-frame clones only, not all of them. The sample consists of approximately 92,000 clones, roughly 90% of them appearing once. This sample is drawn from a study of T cell changes during pregnancy in multiple sclerosis. The CDR3 sequence is 16 residues long. V lost 0 bases to trimming and J lost 5 bases; unmatched junction nucleotides: 7. From germline, CDR1 is MGHRA and CDR2 YSYEKL. This rearrangement joins TRBV4-1 to TRBJ2-3; 8 bases are a match to TRBD2. The receptor was isolated from a female donor with multiple sclerosis, enrolled in a pregnancy study. This sample comprised peripheral blood, obtained in the first trimester of pregnancy. CDR3 amino acids: CASSQDSAGAGDTQYF. CDR3 coding DNA: TGCGCCAGCAGCCAAGATTCAGCGGGAGCTGGAGATACGCAGTATTTT.